This TCR beta chain was found in a study of cytomegalovirus exposure and HLA in healthy donors. The primer mix had 60 Vbeta and 13 Jbeta primers. Repertoires were generated with immunoSEQ multiplex PCR, while TCRdb's copy carries only in-frame clones and drops some. The sample has roughly 190,000 clones; around 90% are singletons. This CDR3 has 14 amino acids. The V and J ends lost 2 bases and 7 bases, in that order; junction bases with no gene match: 7. Germline V gene data show CDR1 as MDHEN and CDR2 as SYDVKM. Notes on this clone: Its antigen is undetermined.

General study points: Sequencing likely generated an artifact that appeared as a cluster of highly shared sequence variants. While the bulk of TCR sequences proved rare, some public TCRs turned up in many donors.

The sequenced material came from PBMCs. The chain has TRBV28 and TRBJ2-7; TRBD1 matches 8 bases. The clonotype was recovered from a boy aged 2 to 9 in good health and CMV-seronegative. The CDR3 DNA sequence: TGTGCCAGCAGTTTAGGGACAGGCCTAGAGGAGCAGTACTTC. Translation: CASSLGTGLEEQYF.